Shown below are 10 T cell receptor beta chains from a single sample sequenced in a study of blood T cell repertoires in COVID-19. Libraries were prepared by immunoSEQ multiplex PCR; TCRdb keeps only in-frame clonotypes and omits some of them. The table has approximately 50,000 clones, 65% to 85% seen once. Input material: peripheral blood. These receptors came from a woman of 80 years or more with COVID-19, enrolled during active disease.

The gene calls are TRBV7-3 and TRBJ2-3, with D possibly matching TRBD2 (6 bases). Germline CDR1 SGHTA, CDR2 FQGTGA. The ends were cut back, 5 bases at V and 3 bases at J, with 15 bases in the middle. The CDR3 runs 15 residues. This CDR3 is CASSPWGGQTDTQYF. DNA for the CDR3: TGTGCCAGCAGCCCATGGGGAGGTCAAACAGATACGCAGTATTTT. Supplemented by reference TRBV7-3 and TRBJ2-3, the full variable domain reads GAGVSQTPSNKVTEKGKYVELRCDPISGHTALYWYRQSLGQGPEFLIYFQGTGAADDSGLPNDRFFAVRPEGSVSTLKIQRTERGDSAVYLCASSPWGGQTDTQYFGPGTRLTVL.

The chain employs TRBV2 and TRBJ2-7; 13 bases are shared with TRBD2. CDR1 is SNHLY and CDR2 is FYNNEI in the germline V gene. The CDR3 is 14 amino acids. V dropped 6 bases and J dropped 6; count of bases not matched to a gene: 5. In nucleotides, the CDR3 is TGTGCCAGCAGGGAGGGACTAGCGGGGTTCGAGCAGTACTTC. Protein product: CASREGLAGFEQYF. The full variable domain, rest sourced from reference TRBV2 and TRBJ2-7, is EPEVTQTPSHQVTQMGQEVILRCVPISNHLYFYWYRQILGQKVEFLVSFYNNEISEKSEIFDDQFSVERPDGSNFTLKIRSTKLEDSAMYFCASREGLAGFEQYFGPGTRLTVT.

In this sample, this clone turned up once. The chain is built from TRBV7-8 and TRBJ2-1; 10 bases agree with TRBD2. Germline trimming cut 5 bases from V and 9 bases from J; bases unmatched to any gene: 10. Germline CDR1 and CDR2: SGHVS and FQNEAQ. The CDR3 covers 15 residues. This chain's CDR3 is CASSARTSGGVEQFF. CDR3 DNA: TGTGCCAGCAGCGCACGGACTAGCGGTGGGGTTGAGCAGTTCTTC.

This clone is medium-sized. The chain has TRBV19 and TRBJ1-1; D call uncertain. This CDR3 spans 13 amino acids. Looked up from germline, CDR1 is LNHDA and CDR2 is SQIVND (reference sequence). V was trimmed by 7 bases and J by 0 bases, leaving 9 bases between them. CDR3: CASNPGLNTEAFF. The CDR3, as DNA: TGTGCCAGTAATCCAGGCTTGAACACTGAAGCTTTCTTT.

This sequence joins TRBV7-2 and TRBJ2-3; TRBD2 agrees at 10 bases. The V gene end was trimmed by 5 bases and the J gene end by 6 bases; junction bases not matched to a gene: 8. The germline gives CDR1 SGHTA, CDR2 FQGNSA. The CDR3 consists of 15 residues. This chain's CDR3 is CASSPAMGLADTQYF. In DNA form, the CDR3 reads TGTGCCAGCAGCCCGGCCATGGGACTAGCGGATACGCAGTATTTT.

This clone was recorded a few times. The rearrangement joins TRBV28 to TRBJ1-6, with D uncertain. Per germline, CDR1 MDHEN and CDR2 SYDVKM. The CDR3 length is 15 residues. The ends were cut back, 3 bases at V and 9 bases at J, with 15 bases in the middle. The CDR3 protein is CASSFPHPGISPLHF. The CDR3 DNA reads as TGTGCCAGCAGTTTCCCACATCCCGGGATTTCACCCCTCCACTTT.

The genes are TRBV5-4 and TRBJ1-1, with 12 bases identical to TRBD1. J was trimmed by 6 bases and V by 5 bases; bases with no gene match: 8. The length of the CDR3 is 15 residues. Germline V gene data show CDR1 as SGHNT and CDR2 as YYREEE (reference sequence). This CDR3 reads CASRKPGQGASEAFF. The CDR3 DNA follows: TGTGCCAGCAGGAAACCGGGACAGGGGGCCTCTGAAGCTTTCTTT.

The table lists this clone with a few counts. The rearrangement joins TRBV27 to TRBJ2-3; 7 bases are shared with TRBD2. CDR3 length: 13 amino acids. The V and J ends lost 3 bases and 6 bases, in that order; junction bases with no gene match: 3. Germline lookup yields CDR1 MNHEY and CDR2 SMNVEV (reference sequence). CDR3 coding DNA: TGTGCCAGCAGTTTCTGGGAGGGGGATACGCAGTATTTT. Its protein product is CASSFWEGDTQYF.

A word on this clone: Additional DNA sequences in this sample encode the identical CDR3. The J gene is TRBJ1-1, the V gene TRBV7-9; D is unresolved. Germline V gene lookup returns CDR1 SEHNR and CDR2 FQNEAQ (reference sequence). The CDR3 totals 13 residues. Trimming left V 2 bases short and J 1 base short, with 5 bases between. Here the CDR3 DNA reads TGTGCCAGCAGCTTAACGGGGAACACTGAAGCTTTCTTT. Translated, it gives CASSLTGNTEAFF.

The chain joins TRBV24-1 to TRBJ2-2; 13 nucleotides align to TRBD2. In germline, CDR1 is KGHDR, CDR2 SFDVKD. The V segment lost 5 bases and the J segment 4 bases; nucleotides outside the gene matches: 6. The CDR3 length is 17 residues. The CDR3 DNA sequence: TGTGCCACCAGTGGGACTAGCGGGAGACATCTCACCGGGGAGCTGTTTTTT. Translation gives CATSGTSGRHLTGELFF.